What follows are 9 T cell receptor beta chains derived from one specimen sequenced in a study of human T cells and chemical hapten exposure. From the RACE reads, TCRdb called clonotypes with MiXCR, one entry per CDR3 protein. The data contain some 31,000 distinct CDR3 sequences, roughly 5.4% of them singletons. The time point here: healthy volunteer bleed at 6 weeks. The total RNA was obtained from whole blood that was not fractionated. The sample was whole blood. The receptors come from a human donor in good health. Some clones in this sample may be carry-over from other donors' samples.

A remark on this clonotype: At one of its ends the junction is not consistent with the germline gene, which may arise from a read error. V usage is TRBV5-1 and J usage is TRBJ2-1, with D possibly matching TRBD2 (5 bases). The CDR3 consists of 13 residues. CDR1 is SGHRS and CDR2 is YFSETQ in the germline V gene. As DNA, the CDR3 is TGCGCCAGCAGCCTGGTTGCGGGCAATGAGCAGCTCTTC. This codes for CASSLVAGNEQLF.

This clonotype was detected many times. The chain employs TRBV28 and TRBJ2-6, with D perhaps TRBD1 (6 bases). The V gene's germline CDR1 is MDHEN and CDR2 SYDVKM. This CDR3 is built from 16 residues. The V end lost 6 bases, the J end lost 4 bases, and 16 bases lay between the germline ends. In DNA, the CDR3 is TGTGCCAGCAGGAACAGGGAGTCGGGGGGGGCCAACGTCCTGACTTTC. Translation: CASRNRESGGANVLTF.

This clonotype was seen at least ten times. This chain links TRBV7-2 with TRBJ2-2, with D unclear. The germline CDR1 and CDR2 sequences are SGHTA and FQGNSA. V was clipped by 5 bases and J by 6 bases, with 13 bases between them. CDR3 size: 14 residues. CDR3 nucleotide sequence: TGTGCCAGCAGCCCGGACGCGACGGCCGGGGAGCTGTTTTTT. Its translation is CASSPDATAGELFF.

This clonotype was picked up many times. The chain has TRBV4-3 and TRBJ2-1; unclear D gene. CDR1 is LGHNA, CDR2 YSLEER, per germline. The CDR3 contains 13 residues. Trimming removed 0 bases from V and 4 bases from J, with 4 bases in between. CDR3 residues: CASSQDPYNEQFF. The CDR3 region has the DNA TGCGCCAGCAGCCAAGACCCTTACAATGAGCAGTTCTTC.

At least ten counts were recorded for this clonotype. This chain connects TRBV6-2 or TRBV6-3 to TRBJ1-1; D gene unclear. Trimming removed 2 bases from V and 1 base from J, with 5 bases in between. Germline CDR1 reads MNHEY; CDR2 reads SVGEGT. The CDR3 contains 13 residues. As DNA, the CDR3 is TGTGCCAGCAGTTACGCGGAGAACACTGAAGCTTTCTTT. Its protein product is CASSYAENTEAFF.

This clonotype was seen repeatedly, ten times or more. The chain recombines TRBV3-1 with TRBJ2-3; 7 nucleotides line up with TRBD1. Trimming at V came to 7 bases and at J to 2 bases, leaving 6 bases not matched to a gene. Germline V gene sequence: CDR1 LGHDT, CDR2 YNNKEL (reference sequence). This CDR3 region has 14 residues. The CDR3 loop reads CASTGGSFTDTQYF. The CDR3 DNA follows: TGTGCCAGCACAGGGGGATCGTTCACAGATACGCAGTATTTT.

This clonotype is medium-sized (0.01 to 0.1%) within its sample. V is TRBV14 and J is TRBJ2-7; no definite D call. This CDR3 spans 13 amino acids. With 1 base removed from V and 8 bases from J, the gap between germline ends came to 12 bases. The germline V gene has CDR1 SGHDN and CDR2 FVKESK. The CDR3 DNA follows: TGTGCCAGCAGCCAAGCTCTCGTGAGTAAGCAGTACTTC. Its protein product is CASSQALVSKQYF.

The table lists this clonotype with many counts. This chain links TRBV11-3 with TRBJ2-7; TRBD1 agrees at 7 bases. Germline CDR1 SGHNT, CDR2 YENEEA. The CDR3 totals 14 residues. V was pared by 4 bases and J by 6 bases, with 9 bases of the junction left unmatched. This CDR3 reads CASSSLTGTGEQYF. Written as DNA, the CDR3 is TGTGCCAGCAGCTCCTTGACAGGGACGGGCGAGCAGTACTTC.

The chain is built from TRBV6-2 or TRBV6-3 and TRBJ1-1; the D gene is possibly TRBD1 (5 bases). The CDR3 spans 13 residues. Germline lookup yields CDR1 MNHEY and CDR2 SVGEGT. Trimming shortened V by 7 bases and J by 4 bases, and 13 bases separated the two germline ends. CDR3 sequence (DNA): TGTGCCAGCACCCAACAGGATCTCACTGAAGCTTTCTTT. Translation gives CASTQQDLTEAFF.